The 3 T cell receptor beta chains reported below all come from one sample, sequenced in a study of blood T cell repertoires in COVID-19. The protocol was immunoSEQ multiplex PCR, while the TCRdb copy is restricted to in-frame clones and leaves out a portion. The sample holds 200,000 to 250,000 clones, roughly 87% seen once. The sequencing sample was made of peripheral blood. These receptors all stem from a woman younger than 35 who had recovered from COVID-19.

This clone was detected once. The genes are TRBV6-6 and TRBJ1-6; tentatively, D is TRBD1 (5 bases). Trimming removed 0 bases at V and 7 bases at J, with 10 bases between. The CDR3 extends over 15 amino acids. CDR1 and CDR2 (germline): MNHNY, SVGAGI (reference sequence). CDR3: CASSYSPGSNSPLHF. CDR3 sequence (DNA): TGTGCCAGCAGTTACTCACCAGGGTCCAATTCACCCCTCCACTTT.

V usage is TRBV7-6 and J usage is TRBJ1-1, with 9 bases that match TRBD1. The CDR3 consists of 11 residues. J lost 12 bases, V lost 4 bases, and 3 bases had no gene match. Germline-derived CDR1 and CDR2 are SGHVS and FNYEAQ. CDR3 region: CASSWDRETFF. The CDR3, as DNA: TGTGCCAGCAGCTGGGACAGGGAAACTTTCTTT.

This clone appeared once. This chain connects TRBV7-3 to TRBJ2-1; the D gene is possibly TRBD1 (5 bases). Germline CDR1 reads SGHTA; CDR2 reads FQGTGA. This CDR3 spans 17 amino acids. Trimming took 2 bases from V and 5 from J, leaving 19 bases between them. The CDR3 region has the DNA TGTGCCAGCAGCTTAGGGCCCCAGGGATTGATGGACAATGAGCAGTTCTTC. Translation: CASSLGPQGLMDNEQFF.